These 20 T cell receptor beta chains came from one sample sequenced in a study of cytomegalovirus exposure and HLA in healthy donors. This PCR relied on a set of 60 Vbeta primers and 13 Jbeta primers. Produced via immunoSEQ multiplex PCR; TCRdb's table is partial and in-frame only. The profile covers some 140,000 clones, with around 77% appearing a single time and under 1.5% taken by the ten largest. Input material: PBMCs. These TCRs come from a man aged 45-65 years in good health and CMV-seronegative.

The CDR3 sequence: CASSFFTSGGTGELFF. The CDR3 nucleotides read TGCGCCAGCAGCTTCTTCACTAGCGGCGGGACCGGGGAGCTGTTTTTT. The V call is TRBV5-1, the J call TRBJ2-2; 8 positions agree with TRBD2. CDR3 length equals 16 residues. V gave up 2 bases and J gave up 5 bases; unmatched junction bases: 8. From germline, CDR1 is SGHRS and CDR2 YFSETQ.

The chain links TRBV7-9 to TRBJ2-5; 7 bases map to TRBD2. The CDR3 is 18 residues long. From germline, CDR1 is SEHNR and CDR2 FQNEAQ (reference sequence). V lost 5 bases to trimming and J lost 5 bases; unmatched junction nucleotides: 20. As DNA, the CDR3 is TGTGCCAGCAGCCATGACCCCATTTGGGGGGGTTCGGGGGAGACCCAGTACTTC. Its protein product is CASSHDPIWGGSGETQYF.

This chain uses TRBV6-1 with TRBJ2-7, with a possible D match to TRBD2 (6 bases). The CDR3 spans 14 residues. Germline CDR1 is MNHNS and CDR2 is SASEGT. V was shortened by 4 bases and J by 1 base, with 11 bases between the two germline ends. CDR3 protein: CASSAGAGSYEQYF. The CDR3 region has the DNA TGTGCCAGCAGTGCAGGAGCGGGTTCCTACGAGCAGTACTTC.

The gene calls are TRBV5-1 and TRBJ2-1, with 7 bases aligning to TRBD2. This CDR3 is built from 16 residues. J lost 5 bases, V lost 0 bases, and 8 bases had no gene match. Germline assignment: CDR1 SGHRS and CDR2 YFSETQ. The CDR3 DNA sequence: TGCGCCAGCAGCTTGGGAGCGGCGGGAGCCCACAATGAGCAGTTCTTC. Protein: CASSLGAAGAHNEQFF.

The chain employs TRBV9 and TRBJ2-2; 11 positions agree with TRBD2. The length of the CDR3 is 18 residues. Germline CDR1 SGDLS, CDR2 YYNGEE. The junction had 8 bases not matched to a gene; V was cut back by 0 bases and J by 4 bases. In DNA, the CDR3 is TGTGCCAGCAGCGTAGGAGTTAGCGGGAGGGCCCTCACCGGGGAGCTGTTTTTT. Its protein is CASSVGVSGRALTGELFF.

V and J are TRBV7-2 and TRBJ2-7, with 11 bases matching TRBD1. From germline, CDR1 is SGHTA and CDR2 FQGNSA. The V and J ends lost 2 bases and 6 bases, in that order; junction bases with no gene match: 6. This CDR3 spans 15 amino acids. The CDR3 coding sequence is TGTGCCAGCAGCTTATTTCCGGGACAGGGGGTCGAGCAGTACTTC. Translation: CASSLFPGQGVEQYF. Full variable domain (rest looked up from reference TRBV7-2 and TRBJ2-7): GAGVSQSPSNKVTEKGKDVELRCDPISGHTALYWYRQSLGQGLEFLIYFQGNSAPDKSGLPSDRFSAERTGGSVSTLTIQRTQQEDSAVYLCASSLFPGQGVEQYFGPGTRLTVT.

The chain is built from TRBV30 and TRBJ2-7; 8 nucleotides align to TRBD1. The trim removed 4 bases at V and 3 bases at J, leaving 23 bases unmatched. The CDR3 contains 19 residues. Germline CDR1 reads GTSNPN; CDR2 reads SVGIG (reference sequence). CDR3 nucleotides: TGTGCCTGGACAACAAAGACGGGCAGGGGGCCCTCAATCCGCTACGAGCAGTACTTC. Translating it yields CAWTTKTGRGPSIRYEQYF.

The rearrangement links TRBV6-1 to TRBJ2-7, with TRBD2 matching 11 bases. This CDR3 contains 14 residues. V dropped 6 bases and J dropped 2; count of bases not matched to a gene: 3. Germline V gene data show CDR1 as MNHNS and CDR2 as SASEGT. The CDR3 loop reads CASRKTSGTYEQYF. The CDR3 DNA sequence: TGTGCCAGCAGGAAGACTAGCGGGACCTACGAGCAGTACTTC.

The chain uses TRBV28 and TRBJ2-6; no reliable D call. The CDR3 runs 16 residues. Germline CDR1 MDHEN, CDR2 SYDVKM. V was trimmed by 3 bases and J by 0 bases, leaving 9 bases between them. Written as DNA, the CDR3 is TGTGCCAGCAGTTTGGTAGTCCCCTCTGGGGCCAACGTCCTGACTTTC. As protein: CASSLVVPSGANVLTF.

The CDR3 protein is CASSVDQSTDTQYF. The DNA for the CDR3 is TGTGCCAGCAGCGTAGATCAGAGCACAGATACGCAGTATTTT. This rearrangement joins TRBV9 to TRBJ2-3; D unclear. V was trimmed by 0 bases and J by 0 bases, leaving 5 bases between them. Germline V CDR1 and CDR2: SGDLS, YYNGEE. The CDR3 covers 14 residues.

J is TRBJ2-7 and V is TRBV6-1, with D maybe TRBD2 (5 bases). V was shortened by 2 bases and J by 3 bases, with 11 bases between the two germline ends. Germline loops: CDR1 MNHNS, CDR2 SASEGT. The CDR3 loop spans 14 amino acids. CDR3 nucleotides: TGTGCCAGCAGTGAATATCGGGAAGTCTACGAGCAGTACTTC. Translated, it gives CASSEYREVYEQYF.

The chain carries TRBV20-1 and TRBJ2-7; possibly TRBD2 for D (5 bases). CDR1 is DFQATT, CDR2 SNEGSKA, per germline (reference sequence). The CDR3 runs to 11 residues. With 3 bases removed from V and 6 bases from J, the gap between germline ends came to 9 bases. DNA of the CDR3: TGCAGTGCTAGGGAGGTCCGCGAGCAGTACTTC. It specifies CSAREVREQYF.

DNA of the CDR3: TGTGCCAGCTCACCAGGGGGCTCCGAAAAACTGTTTTTT. It codes for CASSPGGSEKLFF. The chain recombines TRBV18 with TRBJ1-4, with a possible D match to TRBD1 (6 bases). V lost 2 bases and J lost 8, with 9 bases in between. The CDR3 runs 13 residues. Germline V gives CDR1 KGHSH, CDR2 LQKENI.

The chain links TRBV7-8 to TRBJ2-5; a possible D gene is TRBD2 (6 bases). From germline, CDR1 is SGHVS and CDR2 FQNEAQ. This CDR3 comprises 15 residues. Between the trimmed V and J ends, which lost 0 bases and 7 bases, there was a span of 15 bases. The CDR3 loop reads CASSLAVAVGGTQYF. The CDR3 DNA is TGTGCCAGCAGCTTAGCGGTAGCGGTGGGTGGGACCCAGTACTTC.

This chain links TRBV7-2 with TRBJ2-3, with 7 bases fitting TRBD1. This CDR3 is built from 12 residues. The germline gives CDR1 SGHTA, CDR2 FQGNSA. Trimming removed 5 bases from V and 11 bases from J; junction bases left unmatched: 7. The CDR3 coding sequence is TGTGCCAGCAGCACAGAGGGGGCCAGGCAGTATTTT. Its protein is CASSTEGARQYF.

J is TRBJ2-7 and V is TRBV5-1; the D gene is possibly TRBD1 (6 bases). Germline values: CDR1 SGHRS, CDR2 YFSETQ. The length of the CDR3 is 14 residues. V lost 4 bases and J 2 bases, leaving 13 bases between the germline ends. The CDR3 sequence is CASSPIQGPYEQYF. The CDR3 DNA reads TGCGCCAGCAGCCCTATACAGGGTCCCTACGAGCAGTACTTC. Variable domain in full (rest from reference TRBV5-1 and TRBJ2-7): KAGVTQTPRYLIKTRGQQVTLSCSPISGHRSVSWYQQTPGQGLQFLFEYFSETQRNKGNFPGRFSGRQFSNSRSEMNVSTLELGDSALYLCASSPIQGPYEQYFGPGTRLTVT.

This chain connects TRBV4-3 to TRBJ2-7; 9 positions agree with TRBD1. Germline V gives CDR1 LGHNA, CDR2 YSLEER. The CDR3 contains 14 residues. The V gene end was trimmed by 4 bases and the J gene end by 2 bases; junction bases not matched to a gene: 3. CDR3 DNA sequence: TGCGCCAGCAGCCCGGGACAGGGTACCTACGAGCAGTACTTC. Translating it yields CASSPGQGTYEQYF.

V gene TRBV19 combines with J gene TRBJ1-1, with 7 bases lining up with TRBD1. This CDR3 region has 12 residues. Looked up from germline, CDR1 is LNHDA and CDR2 is SQIVND (reference sequence). J lost 2 bases, V lost 10 bases, and 4 bases had no gene match. This chain's CDR3 is CATGDRNTEAFF. For the CDR3, the DNA is TGTGCCACCGGGGACAGAAACACTGAAGCTTTCTTT.

The rearrangement uses TRBV9 and TRBJ2-5, with D unclear. This CDR3 region has 14 residues. Germline lookup yields CDR1 SGDLS and CDR2 YYNGEE. V was trimmed by 4 bases and J by 5 bases, leaving 15 bases between them. The CDR3 protein is CASSPSGVGETQYF. The CDR3 region has the DNA TGTGCCAGCAGCCCCTCGGGTGTCGGGGAGACCCAGTACTTC.

The V and J genes are TRBV28 and TRBJ1-6; 10 bases are shared with TRBD1. The CDR3 totals 14 residues. Germline V CDR1 and CDR2: MDHEN, SYDVKM. V dropped 3 bases and J dropped 7; count of bases not matched to a gene: 0. The CDR3 bases are TGTGCCAGCAGTTTGGGACAGGGGAATTCACCCCTCCACTTT. As protein: CASSLGQGNSPLHF. Complete variable domain (other parts from reference TRBV28 and TRBJ1-6): DVKVTQSSRYLVKRTGEKVFLECVQDMDHENMFWYRQDPGLGLRLIYFSYDVKMKEKGDIPEGYSVSREKKERFSLILESASTNQTSMYLCASSLGQGNSPLHFGNGTRLTVT.